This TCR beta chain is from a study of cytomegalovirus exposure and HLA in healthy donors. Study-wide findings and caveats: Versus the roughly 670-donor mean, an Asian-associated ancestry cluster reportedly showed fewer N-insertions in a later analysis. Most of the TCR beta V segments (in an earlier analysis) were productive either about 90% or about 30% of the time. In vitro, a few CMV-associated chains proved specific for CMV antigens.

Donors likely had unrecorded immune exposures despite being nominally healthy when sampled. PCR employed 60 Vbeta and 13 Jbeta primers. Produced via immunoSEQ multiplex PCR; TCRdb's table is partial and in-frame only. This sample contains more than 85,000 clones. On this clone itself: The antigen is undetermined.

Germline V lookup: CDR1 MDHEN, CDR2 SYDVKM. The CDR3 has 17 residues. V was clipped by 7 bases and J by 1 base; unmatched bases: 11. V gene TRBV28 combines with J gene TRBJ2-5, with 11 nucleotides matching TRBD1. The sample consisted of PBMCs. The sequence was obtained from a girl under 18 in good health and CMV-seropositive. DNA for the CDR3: TGTGCCAGCACCACAATATGGACAGGGGGCGTCCAAGAGACCCAGTACTTC. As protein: CASTTIWTGGVQETQYF.